This T cell receptor beta chain was obtained from a study of shared clonotypes between healthy human individuals. At the level of the study: Each donor's CD4 naive and CD4 memory cells filled three plates apiece, CD8 naive two, and CD8 memory one.

CDR1 SGHRS and CDR2 YFSETQ come from the germline V gene. Deletions cut 0 bases from V and 6 bases from J, with 7 bases between. The CDR3 contains 13 residues. Study results and limitations: The sole specimen, blood, was sampled, and tissue repertoires likely differ.

To note about this clone: The target antigen is unknown. Other DNA sequences in the sample encode the same CDR3.

Profiling relied on immunoSEQ multiplex PCR, and the TCRdb table lists in-frame clones only, not all of them. The sample carries 1.4 million or so clones, around 98.5% recorded once. The receptor's source is a man in his thirties or forties in good health. The genes are TRBV5-1 and TRBJ2-1; unclear D gene. Sequencing was carried out using naive CD4+ T cells sorted from blood. Subset specified: CD45RA+ positively selected. The CDR3 DNA sequence: TGCGCCAGCAGCTTGGTAGTGGGCAATGAGCAGTTCTTC. Translated: CASSLVVGNEQFF. The entire variable domain, with the rest obtained from reference TRBV5-1 and TRBJ2-1, is as follows: KAGVTQTPRYLIKTRGQQVTLSCSPISGHRSVSWYQQTPGQGLQFLFEYFSETQRNKGNFPGRFSGRQFSNSRSEMNVSTLELGDSALYLCASSLVVGNEQFFGPGTRLTVL.